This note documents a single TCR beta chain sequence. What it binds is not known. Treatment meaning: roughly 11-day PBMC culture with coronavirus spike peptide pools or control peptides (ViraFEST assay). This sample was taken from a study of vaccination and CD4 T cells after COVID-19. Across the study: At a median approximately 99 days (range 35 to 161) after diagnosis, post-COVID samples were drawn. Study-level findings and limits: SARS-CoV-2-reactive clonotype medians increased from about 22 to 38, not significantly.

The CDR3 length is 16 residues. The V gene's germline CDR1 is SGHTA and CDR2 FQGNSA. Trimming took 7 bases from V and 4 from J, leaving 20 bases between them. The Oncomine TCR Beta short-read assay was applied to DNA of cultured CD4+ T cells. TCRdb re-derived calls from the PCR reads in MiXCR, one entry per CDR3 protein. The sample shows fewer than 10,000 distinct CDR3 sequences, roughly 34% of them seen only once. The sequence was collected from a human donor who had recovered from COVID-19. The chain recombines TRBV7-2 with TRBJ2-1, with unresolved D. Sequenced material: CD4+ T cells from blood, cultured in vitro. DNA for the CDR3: TGTGCCAGCAACCTAAGGGCAGTACAAGTTTACAATGAGCAGTTCTTC. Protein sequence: CASNLRAVQVYNEQFF.